Reported below is one T cell receptor (beta chain). The CDR3 contains 15 residues. V lost 2 bases and J lost 4, with 12 bases in between. In germline, CDR1 is SNHLY, CDR2 FYNNEI. The repertoire was sequenced with immunoSEQ multiplex PCR; TCRdb's copy has only in-frame clones and lacks some. The sample includes approximately 84,000 clones, 91% seen only once; the top ten take 15% to 19%. The sample originates from a study of control samples from healthy donors and cancer patients. The origin of this receptor is a man aged 25 to 45 in good health. The sample taken for sequencing was blood. The chain recombines TRBV2 with TRBJ1-3, with D uncertain. CDR3 in amino acids: CASSELGGRGNTIYF. Here the CDR3 DNA reads TGTGCCAGCAGTGAACTAGGAGGGAGGGGAAACACCATATATTTT.